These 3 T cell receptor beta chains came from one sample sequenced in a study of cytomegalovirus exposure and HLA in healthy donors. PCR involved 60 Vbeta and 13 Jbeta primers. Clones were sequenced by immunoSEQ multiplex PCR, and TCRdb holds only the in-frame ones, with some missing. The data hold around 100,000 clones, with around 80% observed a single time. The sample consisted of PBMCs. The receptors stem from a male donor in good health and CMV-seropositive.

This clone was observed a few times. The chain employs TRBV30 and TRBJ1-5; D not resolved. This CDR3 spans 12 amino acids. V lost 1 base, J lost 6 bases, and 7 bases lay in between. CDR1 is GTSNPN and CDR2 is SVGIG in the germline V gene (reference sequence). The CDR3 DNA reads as TGTGCCTGGAGTGCCACCGGTCAGCCCCAGCATTTT. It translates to CAWSATGQPQHF.

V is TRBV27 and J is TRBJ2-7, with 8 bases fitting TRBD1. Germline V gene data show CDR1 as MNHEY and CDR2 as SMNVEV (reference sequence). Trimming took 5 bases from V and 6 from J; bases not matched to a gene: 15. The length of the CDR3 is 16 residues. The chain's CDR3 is CASSATRQGQSIEQYF. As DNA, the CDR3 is TGTGCCAGCAGTGCAACTCGACAGGGGCAATCCATCGAGCAGTACTTC.

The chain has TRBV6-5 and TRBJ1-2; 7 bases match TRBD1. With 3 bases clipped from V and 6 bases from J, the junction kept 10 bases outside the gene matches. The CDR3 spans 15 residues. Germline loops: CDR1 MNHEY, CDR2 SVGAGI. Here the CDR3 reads CASSYLGQGVNGYTF. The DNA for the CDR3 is TGTGCCAGCAGTTATCTGGGGCAGGGGGTAAATGGCTACACCTTC.